A selection of T cell receptor beta chains follows, all from one sample in a study of cytomegalovirus exposure and HLA in healthy donors. This table comes from immunoSEQ multiplex PCR, and its TCRdb copy is limited to in-frame clones, with some not included. This sample carries approximately 220,000 clones, 75% to 90% of them seen once, and the ten largest clones take over 0.65%. Sequenced sample: PBMCs. The receptor source for this set is a boy younger than 10 in good health and CMV-seronegative. The CDR3 runs from the conserved cysteine through the conserved F or W. Fields, in order: CDR3 DNA, CDR3 protein, D gene, V gene, clone size, J gene. A D gene is named only where the DNA matches it firmly. Clone size appears in some rows only: once, few, many, or a class for an expanded clone.

DNA: TGTGCCAGCAGCCAAACCACCGCGCATGAAAAACTGTTTTTT; CDR3: CASSQTTAHEKLFF; D: NA; V: TRBV14; size: few; J: TRBJ1-4
DNA: TGTGCCAGCAGCTTGGGGGTAGGGAAGGGGACTGAAGCTTTCTTT; CDR3: CASSLGVGKGTEAFF; D: NA; V: TRBV5-4; size: NA; J: TRBJ1-1
DNA: TGTGCCAGCAGTTACCTACAGGGGGCTGGAAACACCATATATTTT; CDR3: CASSYLQGAGNTIYF; D: TRBD1; V: TRBV6-5; size: NA; J: TRBJ1-3
DNA: TGCGCCAGCAGCTTGACTGGGGGCGGTAACTATGGCTACACCTTC; CDR3: CASSLTGGGNYGYTF; D: NA; V: TRBV5-1; size: once; J: TRBJ1-2
DNA: TGCGCCAGCAGTCAATCGCCGGGACTAGCGGGACCCGGGGAGCTGTTTTTT; CDR3: CASSQSPGLAGPGELFF; D: TRBD2; V: TRBV23-1; size: NA; J: TRBJ2-2
DNA: TGTGCCAGTAGTAGCACAGTAGGCGGGGAGCTGTTTTTT; CDR3: CASSSTVGGELFF; D: NA; V: TRBV19; size: NA; J: TRBJ2-2
DNA: TGCGCCAGCAGCTTGGCGTCTAGCGGGAGTTACGAGCAGTACTTC; CDR3: CASSLASSGSYEQYF; D: TRBD2; V: TRBV5-1; size: NA; J: TRBJ2-7
DNA: TGTGCCAGCAGCCAACAGGGATCATCCTTGTTTCAGTACTTC; CDR3: CASSQQGSSLFQYF; D: NA; V: TRBV7-9; size: NA; J: TRBJ2-4
DNA: TGTGCCAGCTCAAGACTAGCGGGGCCGTACACAGATACGCAGTATTTT; CDR3: CASSRLAGPYTDTQYF; D: TRBD2; V: TRBV18; size: NA; J: TRBJ2-3
DNA: TGCGCCAGCAGCTTGACCCCCCCGGGACAGGGGATTAACACTGAAGCTTTCTTT; CDR3: CASSLTPPGQGINTEAFF; D: TRBD1; V: TRBV5-1; size: NA; J: TRBJ1-1
DNA: TGTGCCAGCACCCCGACAGATTTGTACGAGCAGTACTTC; CDR3: CASTPTDLYEQYF; D: NA; V: TRBV6-6; size: NA; J: TRBJ2-7
DNA: TGTGCCAGCAGCCCCCGGGAGGGGAGGAGCACTGAAGCTTTCTTT; CDR3: CASSPREGRSTEAFF; D: NA; V: TRBV5-5; size: NA; J: TRBJ1-1
DNA: TGTGCCAGCACCGACGGGTGGGGCACAGATACGCAGTATTTT; CDR3: CASTDGWGTDTQYF; D: NA; V: TRBV6-5; size: NA; J: TRBJ2-3
DNA: TGCAGCGTTCTCGACCGGGACAGGGCCTCTGGAAACACCATATATTTT; CDR3: CSVLDRDRASGNTIYF; D: TRBD1; V: TRBV29-1; size: NA; J: TRBJ1-3
DNA: TGTGCCAGCAGCTTAGCATTAGGGGACAAGTTCTTC; CDR3: CASSLALGDKFF; D: NA; V: TRBV7-9; size: NA; J: TRBJ2-1
DNA: TGTGCCAGCAGCGAAGAATGGGGCCTTAGCACAGATACGCAGTATTTT; CDR3: CASSEEWGLSTDTQYF; D: NA; V: TRBV25-1; size: NA; J: TRBJ2-3
DNA: TGTGCCACCAGCAGAGATAGGGGCGGCGGGAACACCGGGGAGCTGTTTTTT; CDR3: CATSRDRGGGNTGELFF; D: NA; V: TRBV15; size: NA; J: TRBJ2-2
DNA: TGTGCCAGCACCAGCGGGCTAGCGGGGAAAGAGACCCAGTACTTC; CDR3: CASTSGLAGKETQYF; D: TRBD2; V: TRBV6-5; size: NA; J: TRBJ2-5
DNA: TGTGCCAGCATAGGGGTCGGAGAGACCCAGTACTTC; CDR3: CASIGVGETQYF; D: NA; V: TRBV2; size: NA; J: TRBJ2-5
DNA: TGTGCCAGCAGCTCCCCGGGACTAGCGGGGGGGTTGGATGAGCAGTTCTTC; CDR3: CASSSPGLAGGLDEQFF; D: NA; V: TRBV12-1; size: NA; J: TRBJ2-1
DNA: TGTGCTAGCAGCTTAGAGCTAGCGGGGGCACCACAAGAGACCCAGTACTTC; CDR3: CASSLELAGAPQETQYF; D: TRBD2; V: TRBV7-7; size: NA; J: TRBJ2-5
DNA: TGTGCCAGTCTTTTTGGGACAGGTTCCTACGAGCAGTACTTC; CDR3: CASLFGTGSYEQYF; D: TRBD1; V: TRBV6-1; size: NA; J: TRBJ2-7
DNA: TGTGCCTGGACTGGGGACAGGCAGATTAAGACTGAAGCTTTCTTT; CDR3: CAWTGDRQIKTEAFF; D: TRBD1; V: TRBV30; size: few; J: TRBJ1-1
DNA: TGTGCCAGCAGCGCTTACGGGACCTACAATGAGCAGTTCTTC; CDR3: CASSAYGTYNEQFF; D: NA; V: TRBV9; size: NA; J: TRBJ2-1
DNA: TGTGCCAGCAGCTTAGCGGCGGGAGAAAGCGCCGGGGAGCTGTTTTTT; CDR3: CASSLAAGESAGELFF; D: TRBD2; V: TRBV11-3; size: NA; J: TRBJ2-2
DNA: TGTGCCAGCCCTGGCAGGGACAGGGCGACCCACGAGCAGTACTTC; CDR3: CASPGRDRATHEQYF; D: TRBD1; V: TRBV6-5; size: NA; J: TRBJ2-7
DNA: TGCGCCAGCAGCAAAGACAGGGGAGGTACTGAAGCTTTCTTT; CDR3: CASSKDRGGTEAFF; D: TRBD1; V: TRBV5-1; size: NA; J: TRBJ1-1
DNA: TGTGCCTGGAGTGTACTGCAGGGGAAGGCGAACACTGAAGCTTTCTTT; CDR3: CAWSVLQGKANTEAFF; D: NA; V: TRBV30; size: once; J: TRBJ1-1
DNA: TGTGCCAGCAGCCCCGGGGATTTAGGAAACACCATATATTTT; CDR3: CASSPGDLGNTIYF; D: NA; V: TRBV7-6; size: NA; J: TRBJ1-3
DNA: TGTGCCAGCAGCAAAGAACAGGGGGCAAGCAATCAGCCCCAGCATTTT; CDR3: CASSKEQGASNQPQHF; D: NA; V: TRBV21-1; size: NA; J: TRBJ1-5
DNA: TGCGCCAGCAGCTTGGACAGGAGGGCCAAGGGTAATGAAAAACTGTTTTTT; CDR3: CASSLDRRAKGNEKLFF; D: NA; V: TRBV5-1; size: few; J: TRBJ1-4
DNA: TGTGCCAGCGGGGACTCGCGGAAACTGTTTTTT; CDR3: CASGDSRKLFF; D: NA; V: TRBV2; size: few; J: TRBJ1-4
DNA: TGTGCCAGCAGTTTCCGGACTACCCAAAGCACAGATACGCAGTATTTT; CDR3: CASSFRTTQSTDTQYF; D: NA; V: TRBV9; size: NA; J: TRBJ2-3
DNA: TGTGCCTGGGCCTCAGTGACTAGCGGGAACTACGAGCAGTACTTC; CDR3: CAWASVTSGNYEQYF; D: TRBD2; V: TRBV30; size: NA; J: TRBJ2-7
DNA: TGCGCCAGCAGCCAAGAGGCCGGCGGTAACGGCGGAAACACCATATATTTT; CDR3: CASSQEAGGNGGNTIYF; D: NA; V: TRBV4-1; size: NA; J: TRBJ1-3
DNA: TGTGCCAGCAGCGTGATGGCAGGCAATGAGCAGTTCTTC; CDR3: CASSVMAGNEQFF; D: NA; V: TRBV7-6; size: once; J: TRBJ2-1
DNA: TGTGCCAGCAGCTTAACCTTAGGGCAGGGGGCAGGTGGCTACACCTTC; CDR3: CASSLTLGQGAGGYTF; D: TRBD1; V: TRBV7-9; size: NA; J: TRBJ1-2
DNA: TGTGCCAGCTCAGCTTCCCTTGGGAGTAAATCCAATGAGCAGTTCTTC; CDR3: CASSASLGSKSNEQFF; D: NA; V: TRBV11-3; size: NA; J: TRBJ2-1
DNA: TGTGCCAGCAGTTACGTATGGAGTACCGGGGAGCTGTTTTTT; CDR3: CASSYVWSTGELFF; D: NA; V: TRBV6-5; size: NA; J: TRBJ2-2
DNA: TGTGCCAGCAGGGCTACGACAGGGGGCGATGGCTACACCTTC; CDR3: CASRATTGGDGYTF; D: TRBD1; V: TRBV27; size: NA; J: TRBJ1-2
DNA: TGTGCCAGCTCACCTGGGAGCTCTGGAAACACCATATATTTT; CDR3: CASSPGSSGNTIYF; D: NA; V: TRBV18; size: NA; J: TRBJ1-3
DNA: TGTGCCAGCAGCTTACTGCACTTGAACACTGAAGCTTTCTTT; CDR3: CASSLLHLNTEAFF; D: NA; V: TRBV7-9; size: NA; J: TRBJ1-1
DNA: TGTGCCAGCAGTTACACAGGGGTCTCCTACAATGAGCAGTTCTTC; CDR3: CASSYTGVSYNEQFF; D: TRBD1; V: TRBV6-5; size: NA; J: TRBJ2-1
DNA: TGTGCCACCAGCAGAGAGGGACAGCGGAATGAGCAGTTCTTC; CDR3: CATSREGQRNEQFF; D: TRBD1; V: TRBV15; size: NA; J: TRBJ2-1
DNA: TGCGCCAGCAGTGAAAGCGGGGGGATTTTGGGCAATGAGCAGTTCTTC; CDR3: CASSESGGILGNEQFF; D: TRBD2; V: TRBV10-1; size: NA; J: TRBJ2-1
DNA: TGTGCCAGCAGCTCCGGGGTTGAGCAGTTCTTC; CDR3: CASSSGVEQFF; D: NA; V: TRBV11-3; size: NA; J: TRBJ2-1
DNA: TGTGCCAGCAGTTTTGGGGCAGAAACCACCTACGAGCAGTACTTC; CDR3: CASSFGAETTYEQYF; D: NA; V: TRBV27; size: once; J: TRBJ2-7
DNA: TGCGCCAGCAGTGGAGGGATCACCTACAATGAGCAGTTCTTC; CDR3: CASSGGITYNEQFF; D: NA; V: TRBV10-1; size: NA; J: TRBJ2-1
DNA: TGTGCCAGCAGCTTCCAGGGGGCGCAGGGCTACACCTTC; CDR3: CASSFQGAQGYTF; D: TRBD1; V: TRBV7-3; size: NA; J: TRBJ1-2
DNA: TGTGCCTGGAGCGAGGACAGCAACTATGGCTACACCTTC; CDR3: CAWSEDSNYGYTF; D: NA; V: TRBV30; size: NA; J: TRBJ1-2
DNA: TGTGCCAGCAGTGCGACAGGGGCGTATAATTCACCCCTCCACTTT; CDR3: CASSATGAYNSPLHF; D: TRBD1; V: TRBV2; size: NA; J: TRBJ1-6
DNA: TGTGCCACCCAGGGACTAAAGGACGAGCAGTACTTC; CDR3: CATQGLKDEQYF; D: TRBD2; V: TRBV6-6; size: NA; J: TRBJ2-7
DNA: TGTGCCAGCAGAATAGACAGGTCCTACGAGCAGTACTTC; CDR3: CASRIDRSYEQYF; D: NA; V: TRBV6-5; size: NA; J: TRBJ2-7
DNA: TGTGCCTGGAGTGGACAGGGTCGCACCAAAGCTTTCTTT; CDR3: CAWSGQGRTKAFF; D: TRBD1; V: TRBV30; size: few; J: TRBJ1-1
DNA: TGTGCCAGCGCCTCCGGGACAGGGACTCACGAGCAGTACTTC; CDR3: CASASGTGTHEQYF; D: TRBD1; V: TRBV6-5; size: NA; J: TRBJ2-7
DNA: TGCGCCAGCAGCTTGGCGGAGGTAGAGACCCAGTACTTC; CDR3: CASSLAEVETQYF; D: NA; V: TRBV5-1; size: NA; J: TRBJ2-5
DNA: TGCGCCAGCAGCCCTTACACAGGGAGCTCCTACGAGCAGTACTTC; CDR3: CASSPYTGSSYEQYF; D: NA; V: TRBV5-1; size: NA; J: TRBJ2-7
DNA: TGTGCCAGCTCACCAACAGGGAATTACTACGAGCAGTACTTC; CDR3: CASSPTGNYYEQYF; D: NA; V: TRBV18; size: NA; J: TRBJ2-7